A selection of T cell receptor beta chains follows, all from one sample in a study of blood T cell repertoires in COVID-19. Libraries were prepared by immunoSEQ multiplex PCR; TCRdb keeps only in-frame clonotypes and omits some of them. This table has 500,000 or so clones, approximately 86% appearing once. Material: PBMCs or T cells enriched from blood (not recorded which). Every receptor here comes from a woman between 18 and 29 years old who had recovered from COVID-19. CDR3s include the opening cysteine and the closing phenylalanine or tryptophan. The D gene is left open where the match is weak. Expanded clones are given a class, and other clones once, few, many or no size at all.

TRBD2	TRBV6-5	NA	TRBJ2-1	CASSSIAGGPGNEQFF	TGTGCCAGCAGTTCCATAGCGGGGGGCCCGGGAAATGAGCAGTTCTTC
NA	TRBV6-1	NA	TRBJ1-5	CASSEEPGWNQPQHF	TGTGCCAGCAGTGAAGAGCCAGGATGGAATCAGCCCCAGCATTTT
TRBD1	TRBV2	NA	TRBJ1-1	CASRQGALMNTEAFF	TGTGCCAGCAGACAGGGGGCCCTCATGAACACTGAAGCTTTCTTT
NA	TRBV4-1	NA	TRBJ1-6	CASSQEAGPGNSPLHF	TGCGCCAGCAGCCAAGAAGCGGGGCCGGGGAATTCACCCCTCCACTTT
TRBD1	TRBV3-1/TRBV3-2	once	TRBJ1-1	CASSQDLSGGRGLEAFF	TGTGCCAGCAGCCAAGATCTCTCAGGGGGCAGAGGGCTTGAAGCTTTCTTT
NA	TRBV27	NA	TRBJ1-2	CASSPGTRGYTF	TGTGCCAGCAGTCCCGGGACTCGTGGCTACACCTTC
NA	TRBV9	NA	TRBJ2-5	CASSDSGVGETQYF	TGTGCCAGCAGCGATTCAGGGGTGGGAGAGACCCAGTACTTC
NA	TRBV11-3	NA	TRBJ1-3	CARREGVRSSGNTIYF	TGTGCCAGGAGGGAGGGGGTTCGCTCCTCTGGAAACACCATATATTTT
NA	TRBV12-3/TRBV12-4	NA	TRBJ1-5	CASSLGPSPQHF	TGTGCCAGCAGTTTAGGTCCGTCCCCCCAGCATTTT
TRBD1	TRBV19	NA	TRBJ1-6	CASSTYGDRGNSPLHF	TGTGCCAGTAGTACCTATGGGGACAGGGGGAATTCACCCCTCCACTTT
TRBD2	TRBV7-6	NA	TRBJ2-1	CASSPGGAYNEQFF	TGTGCCAGCAGCCCTGGGGGGGCCTACAATGAGCAGTTCTTC